This TCR beta chain was observed in a study of blood T cell repertoires in COVID-19. Study at large: COVID-19 samples, acute and convalescent, were from the United States, Italy and Spain. Sample material is recorded as cDNA or gDNA derived from T cells, B-cell-depleted T cells, or PBMCs.

Authors' data handling: Researchers report that nucleated cell counts were estimated from reference gene primer amplification. Sequencing was performed with immunoSEQ multiplex PCR; in TCRdb, only in-frame clones are kept and a portion is missing. The V and J calls and clone size are taken from that table; D and trimming were inferred from the DNA. The sample contains 55,000 to 70,000 clones, 91% of which appear only once. This clone was detected only a few times. Enrolled during active infection, Seattle patients were then followed longitudinally. The V and J ends lost 1 base and 4 bases respectively, with 19 bases between them. Germline V gene sequence: CDR1 SGHVS, CDR2 FNYEAQ. The CDR3 is 17 residues long.

This chain connects TRBV7-6 to TRBJ1-2; a weak D match, TRBD1 (6 bases). The sequence was collected from a man aged 40-49 years with COVID-19, enrolled during active disease. Sample: peripheral blood. The CDR3 DNA reads as TGTGCCAGCAGCTTAGAGCCAGCCCGGGACACTAGCTATGGCTACACCTTC. It is translated as CASSLEPARDTSYGYTF.